This TCR beta chain stems from a study of blood T cell repertoires in COVID-19. Background on the study: COVID-19 samples, acute and convalescent, were from the United States, Italy and Spain. Sources were T cells, B-cell-depleted T cells, or PBMCs; the material itself was cDNA or gDNA.

TCRdb's copy holds only in-frame clones and misses some; the assay was immunoSEQ multiplex PCR. The data hold about 260,000 clones, with around 88% observed a single time. Trimming stripped 2 bases from V and 3 bases from J, with 11 bases between. The CDR3 extends over 14 amino acids. In germline, CDR1 is SGHNT, CDR2 YYREEE (reference sequence). Enrollees, 18 to 89 years old, lived in about two dozen US areas. Two consecutive negative NP/OP PCR tests, clearance, or resolved symptoms defined Cohort 3 recovery. This chain links TRBV5-4 with TRBJ1-2; D gene unclear. Sequencing was performed on PBMCs or T cells enriched from blood (not recorded which). The source is a woman aged 45-59 years who had recovered from COVID-19. DNA for the CDR3: TGTGCCAGCAGCTTAGGCACCACAGACTATGGCTACACCTTC. Protein: CASSLGTTDYGYTF.